The clone carrying this T cell receptor beta chain is labeled medium-sized. Its antigen is not identified. A single record per CDR3 protein comes from TCRdb applying MiXCR to the 5' RACE reads. The sample consists of 2,500 to 3,000 distinct CDR3 sequences, about 6% of them appearing once. Time point specified: sample taken at primary tumor resection. These data come from a study of spatial heterogeneity in lung cancer. Study-level points and caveats: Tracking of tumor mutation counts was seen in expanded intratumoral alpha and beta TCR counts.

Germline V gives CDR1 PRHDT, CDR2 FYEKMQ (reference sequence). The V and J ends lost 5 bases and 4 bases respectively, with 19 bases between them. This CDR3 has 16 amino acids. Source: lung tumor tissue, taken at surgery. The chain couples TRBV13 to TRBJ2-3; no definite D call. The clonotype originates from a male donor with early-stage non-small cell lung cancer. CDR3 sequence reads: CASSPPLGIGSDTQYF. CDR3 DNA sequence: TGTGCCAGCAGCCCTCCTTTGGGGATCGGGTCAGATACGCAGTATTTT. Full variable domain (outside the CDR3, taken from reference TRBV13 and TRBJ2-3): AAGVIQSPRHLIKEKRETATLKCYPIPRHDTVYWYQQGPGQDPQFLISFYEKMQSDKGSIPDRFSAQQFSDYHSELNMSSLELGDSALYFCASSPPLGIGSDTQYFGPGTRLTVL.